The clone carrying this T cell receptor (beta chain) was recorded at least ten times. This CDR3 contains 14 residues. Germline values: CDR1 MNHEY, CDR2 SVGAGI. V lost 5 bases, J lost 2 bases, and 11 bases lay in between. This specimen belongs to a study of CD8 T cells in ankylosing spondylitis. TCRdb called the 5' RACE reads again in MiXCR, with one record for every CDR3 protein. The sample lists approximately 100,000 distinct CDR3 sequences; 24% were seen once. This clonotype originated in a male donor with ankylosing spondylitis. V gene TRBV6-5 combines with J gene TRBJ2-3, with no clear D. Sequencing input: synovial fluid, either unsorted or a sorted T cell fraction (not recorded which). CDR3 protein: CASSTERPTDTQYF. For the CDR3, the DNA is TGTGCCAGCAGTACCGAGCGCCCCACAGATACGCAGTATTTT.